A single sample gave rise to the 29 T cell receptor beta chains below, sequenced in a study of T-cell reconstitution after alpha-beta-depleted transplantation in children (dated by TCRdb to 2016 to 2017). Library prep was done by PCR. The data were produced on an Illumina HiSeq 2500. TCR library preparation used molecular barcoding, with unique molecular identifiers applied to normalize quantification of the TCRbeta repertoire. TCRdb's own reprocessing of the public reads used fastp at Q25 and MiXCR and kept productive beta chains. One record per CDR3 amino acid sequence lists the most common genes and DNA. In all, the sample holds roughly 200,000 distinct CDR3 sequences, and approximately 10% of those were seen once. The ten largest clones add up to over 25% of the sample. According to the study, the label for this sample's treatment or condition signals: allogeneic hematopoietic cell transplantation with graft depleted of TCRalphabeta T cells and CD19 B cells.

This specimen consisted of PBMCs, obtained before TCRalphabeta/CD19-depleted stem cell transplant. Receptors were obtained from a child in the first two years of life with acute myeloid leukemia, due to receive a stem cell transplant.

This clonotype was seen repeatedly, ten times or more. The chain combines TRBV10-3 with TRBJ1-1; D perhaps matches TRBD1 (5 bases). The CDR3 loop spans 14 amino acids. The germline gives CDR1 ENHRY, CDR2 SYGVKD. The V end was cut by 9 bases, the J end by 3 bases, with 17 bases between. The CDR3, as DNA: TGTGCCATTCAGCCTCACGGGGGGGACACTGAAGCTTTCTTT. It encodes CAIQPHGGDTEAFF.

This clonotype was seen ten or more times. This chain's CDR3 is CASSTTGATKNIQYF. CDR3 sequence (DNA): TGCGCCAGCAGCACGACAGGGGCGACCAAAAACATTCAGTACTTC. The rearrangement uses TRBV5-1 and TRBJ2-4; TRBD1 agrees at 8 bases. Germline V gene lookup returns CDR1 SGHRS and CDR2 YFSETQ. V dropped 4 bases and J dropped 2; count of bases not matched to a gene: 5. This CDR3 is built from 15 residues.

This clonotype has at least ten counts. The CDR3 reads CSAYPPLQPQHF. The CDR3, as DNA: TGCAGTGCTTACCCCCCGCTTCAGCCCCAGCATTTT. This chain links TRBV20-1 with TRBJ1-5; D remains ambiguous. Germline loops: CDR1 DFQATT, CDR2 SNEGSKA (reference sequence). CDR3 length equals 12 residues. V was clipped by 5 bases and J by 6 bases, with 11 bases between them.

This clonotype was recorded at least ten times. This chain joins TRBV20-1 and TRBJ2-7; D remains ambiguous. The CDR3 runs 12 residues. Germline lookup yields CDR1 DFQATT and CDR2 SNEGSKA (reference sequence). V was trimmed by 6 bases and J by 6 bases, leaving 15 bases between them. CDR3 region: CSASLVDGEQYF. CDR3 nucleotide sequence: TGCAGTGCCAGCCTCGTCGATGGCGAGCAGTACTTC.

This clonotype was seen many times. The chain uses TRBV12-3 or TRBV12-4 and TRBJ2-3; weak D call: TRBD2 (6 bases). V was cut by 3 bases and J by 6 bases, with 10 bases left in between. The CDR3 is 13 amino acids. The CDR3 DNA is TGTGCCAGCAGTTTCGGGAGTGGGGATACGCAGTATTTT. Amino acids: CASSFGSGDTQYF.

This clonotype has a count of ten or more. The V gene is TRBV24-1, the J gene TRBJ2-3; D is possibly TRBD1 (5 bases). CDR1 and CDR2 (germline): KGHDR, SFDVKD. V lost 7 bases and J lost 4, with 8 bases in between. CDR3 length: 12 amino acids. The CDR3 nucleotides read TGTGCCACCAGGGACACCGCAGATACGCAGTATTTT. Amino acids: CATRDTADTQYF.

The CDR3 bases are TGTGCCAGCAGTGACAGGGGGCGAAACTACTACGAGCAGTACTTC. It specifies CASSDRGRNYYEQYF. The rearrangement joins TRBV28 to TRBJ2-7, with 10 bases that match TRBD1. Germline V gene lookup returns CDR1 MDHEN and CDR2 SYDVKM. This CDR3 has 15 amino acids. V lost 5 bases, J lost 3 bases, and 7 bases stayed unmatched.

In its sample, this clonotype was seen many times. V is TRBV5-1 and J is TRBJ2-2; D is unresolved. Germline-derived CDR1 and CDR2 are SGHRS and YFSETQ. This CDR3 is 12 amino acids long. V was shortened by 1 base and J by 7 bases, with 5 bases between the two germline ends. The DNA of the CDR3 is TGCGCCAGCAGCTTGAAGTTCGGGGAGCTGTTTTTT. Translated, it gives CASSLKFGELFF.

This clonotype came up many times. V usage is TRBV7-2 and J usage is TRBJ2-2, with D possibly called TRBD1 or TRBD2 (5 bases each). CDR1 and CDR2 (germline): SGHTA, FQGNSA. The germline V and J ends were trimmed by 2 bases and 3 bases, with 7 bases remaining between them. The CDR3 contains 14 residues. The CDR3 DNA reads as TGTGCCAGCAGCTTAACGGGACACACCGGGGAGCTGTTTTTT. Its protein product is CASSLTGHTGELFF.

This clonotype was seen ten or more times. The V gene is TRBV11-2, the J gene TRBJ1-1, with TRBD1 matching 7 bases. This CDR3 is built from 14 residues. The J segment lost 11 bases and the V segment lost 0 bases, leaving 9 bases of the junction unmatched. CDR1 and CDR2 (germline): SGHAT, FQNNGV. CDR3 loop: CASSLDRVGGVAFF. In DNA form, the CDR3 reads TGTGCCAGCAGCTTAGATCGCGTAGGGGGCGTCGCTTTCTTT.

This chain uses TRBV7-9 with TRBJ2-7, with TRBD2 matching over 8 bases. Trimming took 2 bases from V and 5 from J; bases not matched to a gene: 14. Germline CDR1 reads SEHNR; CDR2 reads FQNEAQ (reference sequence). The CDR3 contains 17 residues. CDR3 region: CASSLTGGGAGVDEQYF. CDR3 nucleotides: TGTGCCAGCAGCTTAACCGGGGGAGGAGCGGGAGTCGACGAGCAGTACTTC.

The J gene is TRBJ2-4, the V gene TRBV11-2; 10 bases match TRBD1. J was trimmed by 0 bases and V by 5 bases; bases with no gene match: 7. CDR1 is SGHAT, CDR2 FQNNGV, per germline. The CDR3 is 17 residues long. The CDR3 sequence is CASSLRDRGLAKNIQYF. CDR3 in DNA: TGTGCCAGCAGCCTCAGGGACAGGGGATTAGCCAAAAACATTCAGTACTTC. The whole variable domain, filled in from reference TRBV11-2 and TRBJ2-4, reads EAGVAQSPRYKIIEKRQSVAFWCNPISGHATLYWYQQILGQGPKLLIQFQNNGVVDDSQLPKDRFSAERLKGVDSTLKIQPAKLEDSAVYLCASSLRDRGLAKNIQYFGAGTRLSVL.

This clonotype was seen at least ten times. This sequence joins TRBV14 and TRBJ2-1; a possible D gene is TRBD2 (5 bases). Germline CDR1 is SGHDN and CDR2 is FVKESK. With 2 bases removed from V and 4 bases from J, the gap between germline ends came to 15 bases. The CDR3 sequence is 16 residues long. The CDR3 spells CASSQPGGPLYNEQFF. The CDR3 DNA is TGTGCCAGCAGCCAACCTGGCGGGCCCTTGTACAATGAGCAGTTCTTC. The full variable domain, completed using reference TRBV14 and TRBJ2-1, is EAGVTQFPSHSVIEKGQTVTLRCDPISGHDNLYWYRRVMGKEIKFLLHFVKESKQDESGMPNNRFLAERTGGTYSTLKVQPAELEDSGVYFCASSQPGGPLYNEQFFGPGTRLTVL.

Comments on this clonotype: This may come from a read error, since a much larger clone is one base off. The chain uses TRBV7-2 and TRBJ2-7, with a weak D call TRBD1 (6 bases). Germline CDR1 is SGHTA and CDR2 is FQGNSA. This CDR3 spans 14 amino acids. CDR3 sequence: CVSSKQQGLDEQYF. The CDR3 region has the DNA TGTGTCAGCAGCAAGCAACAGGGCCTTGACGAGCAGTACTTC.

The table lists this clonotype with many counts. V and J are TRBV7-6 and TRBJ2-2; 8 bases align to TRBD2. Looked up from germline, CDR1 is SGHVS and CDR2 is FNYEAQ. This CDR3 has 15 residues. After removal of 6 bases from V and 7 bases from J, the junction contained 10 bases not matched to a gene. The CDR3 loop reads CASRQIAGLNGELFF. For the CDR3, the DNA is TGTGCCAGCAGGCAAATAGCGGGATTGAACGGGGAGCTGTTTTTT.

This clonotype was observed many times. J is TRBJ1-2 and V is TRBV16; 7 nucleotides agree with TRBD1. V was pared by 4 bases and J by 4 bases, with 6 bases of the junction left unmatched. The CDR3 has 14 residues. Per the germline V gene, CDR1 is KGHSY and CDR2 is FQNENV. In DNA, the CDR3 is TGTGCCAGCAGCCCTGACAGGGTTTTCTATGGCTACACCTTC. It encodes CASSPDRVFYGYTF.

There are many counts of this clonotype. This chain joins TRBV6-5 and TRBJ1-4, with D hard to call. V lost 2 bases and J lost 5, with 6 bases in between. The germline CDR1 and CDR2 sequences are MNHEY and SVGAGI. There are 13 residues in the CDR3. The CDR3 DNA reads TGTGCCAGCAGTTACGACGGGAATGAAAAACTGTTTTTT. Translated: CASSYDGNEKLFF.

This clonotype has at least ten counts. The V gene is TRBV5-6, the J gene TRBJ2-3, with D perhaps matching TRBD2 (6 bases). V was shortened by 2 bases and J by 2 bases, with 15 bases between the two germline ends. This CDR3 contains 16 residues. Germline V gene sequence: CDR1 SGHDT, CDR2 YYEEEE. CDR3 DNA: TGTGCCAGCAGCTTCTCCCCTACTAGCCACACAGATACGCAGTATTTT. Translated, it gives CASSFSPTSHTDTQYF.

This clonotype has at least ten counts. The gene calls are TRBV7-2 and TRBJ1-1; D remains unclear. V lost 3 bases, J lost 3 bases, and 14 bases lay in between. The CDR3 covers 15 residues. The germline V gene encodes CDR1 SGHTA and CDR2 FQGNSA. Written as DNA, the CDR3 is TGTGCCAGCAGCTTGAGACGGAGAGCGGACACTGAAGCTTTCTTT. This encodes CASSLRRRADTEAFF.

The table lists this clonotype with many counts. The CDR3 region is CASSFSGAYEQYF. The DNA of the CDR3 is TGCGCCAGCAGCTTTTCAGGGGCCTACGAGCAGTACTTC. This chain joins TRBV5-1 and TRBJ2-7, with TRBD1 as a possible D gene (6 bases). The CDR3 has 13 residues. Germline values: CDR1 SGHRS, CDR2 YFSETQ. The germline V and J ends were trimmed by 2 bases and 2 bases, with 8 bases remaining between them. Full variable domain (outside the CDR3, taken from reference TRBV5-1 and TRBJ2-7): KAGVTQTPRYLIKTRGQQVTLSCSPISGHRSVSWYQQTPGQGLQFLFEYFSETQRNKGNFPGRFSGRQFSNSRSEMNVSTLELGDSALYLCASSFSGAYEQYFGPGTRLTVT.

This chain uses TRBV29-1 with TRBJ2-5; D is perhaps TRBD1 (5 bases). This CDR3 region has 14 residues. Germline V gene sequence: CDR1 SQVTM, CDR2 ANQGSEA. Trimming left V 0 bases short and J 5 bases short, with 13 bases between. In nucleotides, the CDR3 is TGCAGCGTTGAAGACCCTGGGGCAAGGGAGACCCAGTACTTC. Residues: CSVEDPGARETQYF. Combining the CDR3 with reference TRBV29-1 and TRBJ2-5 gives the whole variable domain SAVISQKPSRDICQRGTSLTIQCQVDSQVTMMFWYRQQPGQSLTLIATANQGSEATYESGFVIDKFPISRPNLTFSTLTVSNMSPEDSSIYLCSVEDPGARETQYFGPGTRLLVL.

This clonotype was found a few times. The gene calls are TRBV7-9 and TRBJ1-4; D is possibly TRBD1 (6 bases). The CDR3 contains 15 residues. Trimming took 1 base from V and 3 from J, leaving 9 bases between them. CDR1 and CDR2 (germline): SEHNR, FQNEAQ (reference sequence). CDR3 region: CASSLGTASNEKLFF. The DNA of the CDR3 is TGTGCCAGCAGCTTAGGGACAGCCTCTAATGAAAAACTGTTTTTT.

This clonotype came up many times. The chain joins TRBV5-1 to TRBJ1-1; D unclear. Looked up from germline, CDR1 is SGHRS and CDR2 is YFSETQ. The CDR3 length is 14 residues. V was trimmed by 4 bases and J by 2 bases, leaving 12 bases between them. The CDR3, as DNA: TGCGCCAGCAGCCTCGGATGGGTCAACACTGAAGCTTTCTTT. This codes for CASSLGWVNTEAFF.

The chain joins TRBV29-1 to TRBJ1-2; D unresolved. This CDR3 spans 10 amino acids. CDR1 and CDR2 (germline): SQVTM, ANQGSEA. The germline V and J ends were trimmed by 5 bases and 7 bases, with 8 bases remaining between them. The CDR3 bases are TGCAGCGTTCCAGTATCTGGCTACACCTTC. Protein: CSVPVSGYTF.

This clonotype appeared a few times. Here the CDR3 DNA reads TGTGCCAGCAGCTTGTTACCTCGGACTAGCGGGAGCAATGAGCAGTTCTTC. Translation gives CASSLLPRTSGSNEQFF. V usage is TRBV7-2 and J usage is TRBJ2-1; 13 bases agree with TRBD2. Germline V gene sequence: CDR1 SGHTA, CDR2 FQGNSA. V dropped 3 bases and J dropped 6; count of bases not matched to a gene: 8. This CDR3 is built from 17 residues.

This clonotype was counted only a few times. V usage is TRBV2 and J usage is TRBJ2-3; D not certain. Germline assignment: CDR1 SNHLY and CDR2 FYNNEI. V was shortened by 8 bases and J by 4 bases, with 25 bases between the two germline ends. CDR3 length equals 17 residues. The CDR3 bases are TGTGCCAGCCCTCCCCAGTATAGGGCGGATGAAGCAGATACGCAGTATTTT. Protein product: CASPPQYRADEADTQYF.

This clonotype appeared many times. The V gene is TRBV5-1, the J gene TRBJ2-1; D uncertain. This CDR3 has 14 amino acids. The V gene's germline CDR1 is SGHRS and CDR2 YFSETQ. V lost 0 bases, J lost 7 bases, and 11 bases lay in between. CDR3 coding DNA: TGCGCCAGCAGCTTGGGGGGAAGTACAAATGAGCAGTTCTTC. Translation: CASSLGGSTNEQFF.

This clonotype has ten or more counts. The rearrangement uses TRBV5-1 and TRBJ2-3; no definite D call. The CDR3 length is 15 residues. Germline CDR1 reads SGHRS; CDR2 reads YFSETQ. Trimming removed 1 base from V and 0 bases from J, with 9 bases in between. CDR3 amino acids: CASSLPAVSTDTQYF. In nucleotides, the CDR3 is TGCGCCAGCAGCTTGCCCGCTGTGAGCACAGATACGCAGTATTTT.

V is TRBV24-1 and J is TRBJ2-3, with a weak D call TRBD2 (5 bases). The germline V gene encodes CDR1 KGHDR and CDR2 SFDVKD. This CDR3 contains 12 residues. V shed 4 bases and J shed 5 bases, with 6 bases lying between them. The CDR3 reads CATSEAGDTQYF. The DNA of the CDR3 is TGTGCCACCAGTGAGGCGGGAGATACGCAGTATTTT.